The 9 T cell receptor beta chains listed next were all sequenced from one sample in a study of T-cell reconstitution after alpha-beta-depleted transplantation in children. During its preparation, the TCRbeta library received unique molecular identifiers. TCRdb reanalysed the PCR reads using MiXCR and keeps one entry per CDR3 protein. The table shows 400,000 to 450,000 distinct CDR3 sequences, with over 40% occurring only once. This material consisted of PBMCs, taken before TCRalphabeta/CD19-depleted stem cell transplant. These TCRs come from a girl aged 2 to 9 with aplastic anemia, due to receive a stem cell transplant.

J is TRBJ1-4 and V is TRBV10-3; the match to TRBD1 covers 10 bases. After removal of 6 bases from V and 6 bases from J, the junction contained 4 bases not matched to a gene. The CDR3 totals 14 residues. CDR1 is ENHRY, CDR2 SYGVKD, per germline. CDR3 in amino acids: CAISYGTGDEKLFF. DNA for the CDR3: TGTGCCATCAGCTACGGGACAGGGGATGAAAAACTGTTTTTT.

V and J are TRBV20-1 and TRBJ2-7; 11 positions agree with TRBD2. The junction had 4 bases not matched to a gene; V was cut back by 5 bases and J by 1 base. The CDR3 has 14 amino acids. The V gene's germline CDR1 is DFQATT and CDR2 SNEGSKA (reference sequence). The CDR3 DNA is TGCAGTGCTGCGACTAGCGGGACTTCCTACGAGCAGTACTTC. Protein: CSAATSGTSYEQYF.

This chain uses TRBV9 with TRBJ2-1; no clear D. The germline V and J ends were trimmed by 4 bases and 8 bases, with 16 bases remaining between them. This CDR3 has 14 residues. Germline V gene data show CDR1 as SGDLS and CDR2 as YYNGEE. As DNA, the CDR3 is TGTGCCAGCAGCCTACTGCCGACTCCTGATGAGCAGTTCTTC. Its translation: CASSLLPTPDEQFF. The variable domain in full, completed from reference TRBV9 and TRBJ2-1, reads DSGVTQTPKHLITATGQRVTLRCSPRSGDLSVYWYQQSLDQGLQFLIQYYNGEERAKGNILERFSAQQFPDLHSELNLSSLELGDSALYFCASSLLPTPDEQFFGPGTRLTVL.

J is TRBJ1-3 and V is TRBV7-6, with D uncertain. Deletions cut 3 bases from V and 3 bases from J, with 9 bases between. This CDR3 spans 14 amino acids. CDR1 and CDR2 from the germline V gene are SGHVS and FNYEAQ. The DNA for the CDR3 is TGTGCCAGCAGCTTGGGGTCGGGTGGAAACACCATATATTTT. It specifies CASSLGSGGNTIYF.

The genes are TRBV12-3 or TRBV12-4 and TRBJ2-1; D gene uncertain. V lost 7 bases, J lost 12 bases, and 19 bases lay in between. The CDR3 covers 13 residues. The DNA of the CDR3 is TGTGCCAGCACACTGGGTCTCGCCTGGGCGCAGTTCTTC. This encodes CASTLGLAWAQFF.

Only a few counts were recorded for this clonotype. The gene calls are TRBV7-3 and TRBJ1-1; TRBD1 agrees at 12 bases. The V segment lost 5 bases and the J segment 4 bases; nucleotides outside the gene matches: 14. The CDR3 spans 18 residues. CDR1 is SGHTA, CDR2 FQGTGA, per germline. As DNA, the CDR3 is TGTGCCAGCAGCCCCTGGCTGGGGGACAGGGGGCGCATCACTGAAGCTTTCTTT. This translates into CASSPWLGDRGRITEAFF.

CDR3 in DNA: TGCGCCAGCATGGAGGGAGGGCAAAGTGAGCAGTTCTTC. It translates to CASMEGGQSEQFF. The chain uses TRBV10-2 and TRBJ2-1, with 7 bases identical to TRBD2. V gave up 7 bases and J gave up 9 bases; unmatched junction bases: 9. This CDR3 contains 13 residues. Germline V gives CDR1 WSHSY, CDR2 SAAADI.

J is TRBJ2-2 and V is TRBV20-1; possible D gene TRBD2, 6 bases. V was trimmed by 3 bases and J by 5 bases, leaving 13 bases between them. The CDR3 is made up of 14 amino acids. Germline CDR1 is DFQATT and CDR2 is SNEGSKA (reference sequence). The CDR3 DNA follows: TGCAGTGCTAGGCAAGGAGGGAATACCGGGGAGCTGTTTTTT. It translates to CSARQGGNTGELFF.

This clonotype was seen many times. The gene calls are TRBV20-1 and TRBJ2-4; TRBD1 agrees at 11 bases. Losses at the gene ends were 6 bases for V and 0 bases for J; bases not matched to a gene: 13. Germline V lookup: CDR1 DFQATT, CDR2 SNEGSKA (reference sequence). CDR3 length: 18 residues. CDR3 in amino acids: CSAARDRGSSLAKNIQYF. The CDR3 DNA follows: TGCAGTGCCGCCAGGGACAGGGGGTCGTCCTTAGCCAAAAACATTCAGTACTTC.